The present TCR beta chain was sequenced within a study of identical twins. Study-wide findings and caveats: Zero-insertion results could be subject to partial confounding by invariant MAIT and iNKT cells.

The cDNA had a unique molecular identifier and a template-switch universal primer site. From the 5' RACE reads, TCRdb called clonotypes with MiXCR, one entry per CDR3 protein. The sample holds some 1,600,000 distinct CDR3 sequences, less than 35% seen once. On this clonotype itself: Its antigen is currently unknown.

V was clipped by 8 bases and J by 4 bases, with 18 bases between them. Germline CDR1 and CDR2: SEHNR and FQNEAQ (reference sequence). The CDR3 is 15 amino acids. This chain links TRBV7-9 with TRBJ2-1; D uncertain. The sequencing sample was made of cord blood. The clonotype was recovered from a newborn girl in good health. CDR3 sequence (DNA): TGTGCCAGCTACGGGCAGGTCGAGAATTACAATGAGCAGTTCTTC. This codes for CASYGQVENYNEQFF.